A selection of T cell receptor beta chains follows, all from one sample in a study of blood T cell repertoires in COVID-19. Assay: immunoSEQ multiplex PCR; the TCRdb copy retains only in-frame clones and omits some. The sample contains about 210,000 clones, 75% to 90% of which appear only once. The material sequenced was peripheral blood. The receptors stem from a woman between 40 and 50 years old with acute or convalescent COVID-19. Each CDR3 is given with its conserved first and last residue. A D gene is named only where the DNA matches it firmly. Size is omitted from some rows. Given values are once, few, many or a class for expanded clones.

abundance	v_gene	j_gene	d_gene	CDR3nt	CDR3aa
once	TRBV7-9	TRBJ1-1	NA	TGTGCCAGCAGCGCAATCGGGGATGAAGCTTTCTTT	CASSAIGDEAFF
NA	TRBV6-5	TRBJ1-2	NA	TGTGCCAGCACCAGGGACATTTCACATGGCTACACCTTC	CASTRDISHGYTF
NA	TRBV6-2/TRBV6-3	TRBJ1-5	TRBD1	TGTGCCAGCAGTTACTTTCGACAGGGAAGCCAGCCCCAGCATTTT	CASSYFRQGSQPQHF
NA	TRBV5-6	TRBJ1-2	NA	TGTGCCAGCAGCACGGGGGGGAGCTATGGCTACACCTTC	CASSTGGSYGYTF
NA	TRBV12-5	TRBJ1-6	TRBD1	TGTGATACTTTCCGGGACAGGGACGATTCACCCCTCCACTTT	CDTFRDRDDSPLHF
NA	TRBV10-1	TRBJ2-1	NA	TGCGCCAGCAGTGCAGGGGATGAGCAGTTCTTC	CASSAGDEQFF
NA	TRBV19	TRBJ1-5	TRBD1	TGTGCCAGCAACAGGGGGCCAGGTAGCAATCAGCCCCAGCATTTT	CASNRGPGSNQPQHF
NA	TRBV19	TRBJ1-1	NA	TGTGCCAGTAGGAACAGTAGGTACACTGAAGCTTTCTTT	CASRNSRYTEAFF
NA	TRBV2	TRBJ2-5	TRBD2	TGTGCCAGCGGGGGGGTGCAAGAGACCCAGTACTTC	CASGGVQETQYF
NA	TRBV4-1	TRBJ2-3	TRBD1	TGCGCCAGCAGCCTCTTAGGGGACAGGGTCACAGATACGCAGTATTTT	CASSLLGDRVTDTQYF
NA	TRBV27	TRBJ1-2	TRBD1	TGTGCCAGCAGTCAAGGGACAGGGCCGTTGGGGGGCTACACCTTC	CASSQGTGPLGGYTF
NA	TRBV6-5	TRBJ2-6	NA	TGTGCCAGCCTTGATTGGGCTGCTGGGGCCAACGTCCTGACTTTC	CASLDWAAGANVLTF
NA	TRBV14	TRBJ1-2	TRBD1	TGTGCCAGCAGCCCACGGGACAGGGTAATTGGCTACACCTTC	CASSPRDRVIGYTF
NA	TRBV5-6	TRBJ1-1	TRBD1	TGTGCCAGCAGCTTGGCCTACAGGGGATTGAACACTGAAGCTTTCTTT	CASSLAYRGLNTEAFF
NA	TRBV28	TRBJ1-1	NA	TGTGCCAGCAGTTACCCCAACGCGCTGCGGGTTGTGAACACTGAAGCTTTCTTT	CASSYPNALRVVNTEAFF
few	TRBV15	TRBJ1-5	TRBD1	TGTGCCACCAGCAGGGTCCCGGGACAGGGAGGGAATCAGCCCCAGCATTTT	CATSRVPGQGGNQPQHF
NA	TRBV7-8	TRBJ2-1	TRBD1	TGTGCCAGCAAAAAGGGGGCAGGGGTCCTTAAAGACAATGAGCAGTTCTTC	CASKKGAGVLKDNEQFF
NA	TRBV24-1	TRBJ2-1	NA	TGTGCCACCAGTGCAGGAGGGCGGGGGCGCGGCAATGAGCAGTTCTTC	CATSAGGRGRGNEQFF
NA	TRBV6-2/TRBV6-3	TRBJ1-5	TRBD1	TGTGCCAGCAGTCCGGACAGGGGGTTTTATCAGCCCCAGCATTTT	CASSPDRGFYQPQHF
NA	TRBV5-1	TRBJ1-4	TRBD1	TGCGCCAGCAGCGCAGGACAGGGCTTGGAAAAACTGTTTTTT	CASSAGQGLEKLFF
NA	TRBV5-1	TRBJ1-1	NA	TGCGCCAGCAGCCTGGCTCTGCAGGCCACTGAAGCTTTCTTT	CASSLALQATEAFF
NA	TRBV2	TRBJ2-5	TRBD1	TGTGCCAGCATGAGACAGGGACCTCGGGGTGAGACCCAGTACTTC	CASMRQGPRGETQYF
NA	TRBV18	TRBJ1-1	TRBD1	TGTGCCAGCTCAAGTGAGGCAGGGGGCCGGACTGAAGCTTTCTTT	CASSSEAGGRTEAFF
NA	TRBV9	TRBJ1-4	TRBD1	TGTGCCAGCAGCGTAGGGGACAGTTGGGGGGAAAAACTGTTTTTT	CASSVGDSWGEKLFF
NA	TRBV6-5	TRBJ1-6	TRBD1	TGTGCCAGCAGTACCAATACAGGGGGTAATTCACCCCTCCACTTT	CASSTNTGGNSPLHF
NA	TRBV25-1	TRBJ2-1	TRBD2	TGTGCCAGCAGCTCAGCGGGGGCAGCCTACAATGAGCAGTTCTTC	CASSSAGAAYNEQFF
NA	TRBV10-3	TRBJ1-2	TRBD1	TGTGCCATCAGTTTGGGGACAGGGACGTTCGGCTACACCTTC	CAISLGTGTFGYTF
NA	TRBV30	TRBJ2-1	TRBD1	TGTGCCTGGAGTGGCGGAGACAGGGATTACAATGAGCAGTTCTTC	CAWSGGDRDYNEQFF